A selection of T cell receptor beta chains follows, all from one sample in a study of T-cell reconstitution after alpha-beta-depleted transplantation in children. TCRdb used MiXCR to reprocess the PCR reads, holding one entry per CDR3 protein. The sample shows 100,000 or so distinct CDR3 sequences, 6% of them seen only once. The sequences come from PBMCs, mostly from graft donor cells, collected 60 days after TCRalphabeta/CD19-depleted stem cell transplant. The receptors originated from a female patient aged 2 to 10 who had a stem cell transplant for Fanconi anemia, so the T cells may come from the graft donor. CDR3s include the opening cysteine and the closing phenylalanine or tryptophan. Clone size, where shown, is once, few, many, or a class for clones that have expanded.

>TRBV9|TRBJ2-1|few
CASSVGGGPSNEQFF
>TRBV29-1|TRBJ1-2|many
CSVGPIQGQEGYTF
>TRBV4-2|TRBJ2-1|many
CASSLRDYSHEQFF
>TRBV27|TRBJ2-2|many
CASSLQGRGTGELFF
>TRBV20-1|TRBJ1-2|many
CSARAPQMHGYTF
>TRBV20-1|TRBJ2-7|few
CSARDAGGGGISYEQYF
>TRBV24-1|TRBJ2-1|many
CATSPTGTHHRVGFFYNEQFF
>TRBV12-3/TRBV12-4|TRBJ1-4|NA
CASSLVPRYKDEKLF
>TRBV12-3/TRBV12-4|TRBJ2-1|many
CASSARAPLSGGEQFF
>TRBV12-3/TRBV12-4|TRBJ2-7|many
CASSDGLAGAEQYF
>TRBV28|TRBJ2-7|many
CASSFSVSSPLGGEQYF
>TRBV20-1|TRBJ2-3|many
CSARDSSTDTQYF
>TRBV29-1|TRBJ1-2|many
CSATDDGGHYGYTF
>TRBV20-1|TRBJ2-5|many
CSARKGSRETQYF
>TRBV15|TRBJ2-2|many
CATSRDGKGNTGELFF